Reported below is one T cell receptor (beta chain). Its cognate antigen is unknown. This record comes from a study of PD-1 blockade in mismatch repair-deficient tumors. The study's findings and limits: Tumor-resident clones, often undetectable pretreatment in blood, expanded then contracted after pembrolizumab.

Germline assignment: CDR1 MNHEY and CDR2 SMNVEV (reference sequence). V was pared by 0 bases and J by 7 bases, with 13 bases between. This CDR3 comprises 15 residues. Profiling relied on immunoSEQ multiplex PCR, and the TCRdb table lists in-frame clones only, not all of them. This sample carries about 38,000 clones, 70% to 80% of them seen once, and the ten largest clones take roughly 20%. Material: peripheral blood, obtained 4 weeks after starting pembrolizumab. V gene TRBV27 combines with J gene TRBJ2-1, with D possibly matching TRBD2 (6 bases). The clonotype comes from an adult with mismatch repair-deficient cancer. CDR3 sequence reads: CASSLSGTGVNEQFF. The CDR3 region has the DNA TGTGCCAGCAGTTTATCAGGGACGGGGGTGAATGAGCAGTTCTTC.